This TCR beta chain came from a study of response to subunit inactivated influenza vaccine. The V end was cut by 2 bases, the J end by 7 bases, with 15 bases between. CDR1 SGHTA and CDR2 FQGNSA come from the germline V gene. The CDR3 has 14 residues. MiXCR was run by TCRdb on the RT-PCR reads, yielding one entry per CDR3 protein. The sample lists about 500,000 distinct CDR3 sequences; roughly 7.6% were seen once. The gene calls are TRBV7-2 and TRBJ2-7; D is perhaps TRBD2 (6 bases). The TCR originated in a man in his fifties or sixties who received an inactivated influenza vaccine. Sequencing was performed on PBMCs from blood, taken around 25 months after vaccination. The CDR3 reads CASSLSQGGWEQYF. CDR3 bases: TGTGCCAGCAGCTTAAGTCAGGGAGGATGGGAGCAGTACTTC.